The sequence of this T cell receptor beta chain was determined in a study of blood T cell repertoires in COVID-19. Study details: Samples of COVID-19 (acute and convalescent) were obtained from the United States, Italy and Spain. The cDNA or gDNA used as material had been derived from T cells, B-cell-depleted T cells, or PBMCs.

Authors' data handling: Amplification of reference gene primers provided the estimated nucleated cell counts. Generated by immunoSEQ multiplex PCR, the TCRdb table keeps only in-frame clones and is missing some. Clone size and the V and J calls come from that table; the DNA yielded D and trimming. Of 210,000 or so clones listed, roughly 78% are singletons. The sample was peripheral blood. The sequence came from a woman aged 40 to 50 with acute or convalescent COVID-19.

CDR3 nucleotides: TGCGCCAGCAGCTTGGACAGGGAGGGCTACACCTTC. Residues: CASSLDREGYTF. The rearrangement joins TRBV5-1 to TRBJ1-2; the D gene is possibly TRBD1 (6 bases). The CDR3 loop spans 12 amino acids. With 0 bases removed from V and 8 bases from J, the gap between germline ends came to 8 bases. CDR1 and CDR2 from the germline V gene are SGHRS and YFSETQ.